Each of the 14 T cell receptor beta chains below was sequenced from the same sample in a study of cytomegalovirus exposure and HLA in healthy donors. The PCR had 60 Vbeta and 13 Jbeta primers. Profiling relied on immunoSEQ multiplex PCR, and the TCRdb table lists in-frame clones only, not all of them. The sample includes more than 110,000 clones, around 80% of them seen just once. Sequenced material: PBMCs. The receptors here all came from a man aged 25-45 years in good health and CMV-seronegative.

For the CDR3, the DNA is TGTGCCAGCTCAGCACAAGGCTGGGGGGTCACAGATACGCAGTATTTT. This sequence encodes CASSAQGWGVTDTQYF. V usage is TRBV18 and J usage is TRBJ2-3; possible D gene TRBD2, 6 bases. CDR3 size: 16 residues. V dropped 5 bases and J dropped 2 bases, with 17 bases sitting between them. The germline V gene has CDR1 KGHSH and CDR2 LQKENI.

The chain joins TRBV2 to TRBJ1-4; no firm D call. The CDR3 has 15 residues. Trimming left V 4 bases short and J 7 bases short, with 16 bases between. Germline V gene lookup returns CDR1 SNHLY and CDR2 FYNNEI. The CDR3 sequence is CASSVGLEGSEKLFF. DNA for the CDR3: TGTGCCAGCAGTGTAGGACTAGAAGGTAGTGAAAAACTGTTTTTT. Full variable domain (missing parts from reference TRBV2 and TRBJ1-4): EPEVTQTPSHQVTQMGQEVILRCVPISNHLYFYWYRQILGQKVEFLVSFYNNEISEKSEIFDDQFSVERPDGSNFTLKIRSTKLEDSAMYFCASSVGLEGSEKLFFGSGTQLSVL.

The chain joins TRBV5-1 to TRBJ2-1, with D perhaps TRBD1 (6 bases). Trimming stripped 3 bases from V and 11 bases from J, with 18 bases between. The CDR3 has 14 residues. CDR1 is SGHRS, CDR2 YFSETQ, per germline. The CDR3 region has the DNA TGCGCCAGCAGCTCCTCGACAGGTTATGGGAAGCAGTTCTTC. The encoded protein is CASSSSTGYGKQFF.

V is TRBV7-9 and J is TRBJ1-4, with a weak D call TRBD1 (6 bases). Germline V gives CDR1 SEHNR, CDR2 FQNEAQ (reference sequence). The V gene lost 1 base and the J gene lost 1 base, with 19 bases spanning the gap. This CDR3 is 19 amino acids long. This CDR3 is CASSLGQGLMSGTNEKLFF. As DNA, the CDR3 is TGTGCCAGCAGCTTAGGGCAGGGGCTGATGTCTGGAACTAATGAAAAACTGTTTTTT.

About this clone: Other DNA sequences within the sample encode an identical CDR3. The chain links TRBV7-9 to TRBJ1-5, with D tentatively TRBD1 (6 bases). Germline assignment: CDR1 SEHNR and CDR2 FQNEAQ (reference sequence). The CDR3 consists of 14 residues. V was shortened by 3 bases and J by 4 bases, with 10 bases between the two germline ends. DNA for the CDR3: TGTGCCAGCAGCTTGGGGGGGCGGAATCAGCCCCAGCATTTT. Translating gives CASSLGGRNQPQHF.

V is TRBV2 and J is TRBJ1-5, with TRBD1 matching over 7 bases. Germline lookup yields CDR1 SNHLY and CDR2 FYNNEI. There are 15 residues in the CDR3. V shed 6 bases, J shed 5 bases, and the junction held 10 bases outside the gene matches. The chain's CDR3 is CASSVAGTEYQPQHF. The CDR3 coding sequence is TGTGCCAGCAGCGTCGCCGGGACAGAGTATCAGCCCCAGCATTTT.

In its sample, this clone was seen a few times. The DNA of the CDR3 is TGTGCCAGCAGCTTCGGACAGAGCACAGATACGCAGTATTTT. Translation gives CASSFGQSTDTQYF. The V call is TRBV5-8, the J call TRBJ2-3; D might be TRBD1 (6 bases). Trimming pared 2 bases from V and 0 bases from J, leaving 7 bases between. The CDR3 sequence is 14 residues long. Germline CDR1 reads SGHTS; CDR2 reads YDEGEE.

V gene TRBV2 combines with J gene TRBJ2-7; D might be TRBD1 (7 bases). The V end lost 2 bases, the J end lost 7 bases, and 15 bases lay between the germline ends. CDR3 length: 14 amino acids. Germline V gives CDR1 SNHLY, CDR2 FYNNEI. The CDR3 DNA reads TGTGCCAGCAGTGAAATAACAGGGGCGGGGGAGCAGTACTTC. Translating gives CASSEITGAGEQYF. The variable domain in full, with the rest retrieved from reference TRBV2 and TRBJ2-7, is EPEVTQTPSHQVTQMGQEVILRCVPISNHLYFYWYRQILGQKVEFLVSFYNNEISEKSEIFDDQFSVERPDGSNFTLKIRSTKLEDSAMYFCASSEITGAGEQYFGPGTRLTVT.

This sequence joins TRBV6-1 and TRBJ2-5; a weak D match, TRBD2 (5 bases). The CDR3 is made up of 14 amino acids. The V end lost 3 bases, the J end lost 3 bases, and 11 bases lay between the germline ends. Germline-derived CDR1 and CDR2 are MNHNS and SASEGT. In nucleotides, the CDR3 is TGTGCCAGCAGTGACTTGGGAGAGGAAGAGACCCAGTACTTC. This sequence encodes CASSDLGEEETQYF.

This chain uses TRBV28 with TRBJ2-7; 7 positions match TRBD2. This CDR3 region has 16 residues. The trim removed 3 bases at V and 2 bases at J, leaving 10 bases unmatched. Germline CDR1 reads MDHEN; CDR2 reads SYDVKM. The DNA for the CDR3 is TGTGCCAGCAGTTTTGGGGAGCTAGCGGACACCTACGAGCAGTACTTC. Amino acid sequence: CASSFGELADTYEQYF.

The genes are TRBV28 and TRBJ1-2, with TRBD1 matching 8 bases. The CDR3 has 14 amino acids. V was pared by 6 bases and J by 5 bases, with 8 bases of the junction left unmatched. The germline gives CDR1 MDHEN, CDR2 SYDVKM. The CDR3 coding sequence is TGTGCCAGCAGCGGACAGGGCGAGGGGTATGGCTACACCTTC. It is translated as CASSGQGEGYGYTF.

The sample holds one count of this clone. J is TRBJ1-1 and V is TRBV19, with 7 bases identical to TRBD1. CDR1 is LNHDA, CDR2 SQIVND, per germline (reference sequence). V was pared by 9 bases and J by 9 bases, with 16 bases of the junction left unmatched. The CDR3 is made up of 14 amino acids. The CDR3 reads CASAQGVGGLKAFF. CDR3 coding DNA: TGTGCCAGCGCGCAGGGGGTTGGGGGACTGAAAGCTTTCTTT.

This clone was recorded at least ten times. The V and J genes are TRBV7-9 and TRBJ2-6, with 8 bases aligning to TRBD1. Trimming took 4 bases from V and 0 from J; bases not matched to a gene: 8. This CDR3 comprises 18 residues. CDR1 is SEHNR, CDR2 FQNEAQ, per germline (reference sequence). This CDR3 reads CASSSAWDRRSGANVLTF. CDR3 bases: TGTGCCAGCAGCTCCGCTTGGGACAGGCGCTCTGGGGCCAACGTCCTGACTTTC. Looking up the rest from reference TRBV7-9 and TRBJ2-6 gives the full variable domain: DTGVSQNPRHKITKRGQNVTFRCDPISEHNRLYWYRQTLGQGPEFLTYFQNEAQLEKSRLLSDRFSAERPKGSFSTLEIQRTEQGDSAMYLCASSSAWDRRSGANVLTFGAGSRLTVL.

This sequence joins TRBV5-4 and TRBJ2-2; D may be TRBD2 (6 bases). In germline, CDR1 is SGHNT, CDR2 YYREEE (reference sequence). Trimming left V 1 base short and J 1 base short, with 8 bases between. The CDR3 loop spans 15 amino acids. The CDR3 DNA sequence: TGTGCCAGCAGCTTGCGGGAGCAGAACACCGGGGAGCTGTTTTTT. Amino acids: CASSLREQNTGELFF.